Included here is one T cell receptor beta chain sequence, with context. Its antigen specificity is not known. Base qualities are not provided; no much larger clone lies one nucleotide away. Selection of patients required sufficient residual fresh-frozen tumor tissue and over two years of available survival data. Although molecular status otherwise differed among the glioblastoma patients, no patient had an isocitrate dehydrogenase mutation. PBMC were collected before vaccination, two weeks after the third vaccination, and at tumor progression if progression occurred. The Qiagen DNeasy Blood extraction Kit was used for extraction of genomic DNA. Using the immunoSEQ assay, TCRB CDR3 regions were amplified from roughly 1.9 micrograms of genomic DNA, or from all available DNA when less than that was on hand. The multiplex PCR relied on 60 forward primers for TCR V beta segments and 13 reverse primers for J beta segments. To estimate the number of reads per starting template, synthetic control templates were added to each sample at limiting dilution. The Illumina HiSeq System generated sequencing reads of 87 bp. In the paper's pipeline: PCR and sequencing errors were removed by a nearest neighbor algorithm that merged closely related sequences. TCR overlap was defined as the percentage of unique tumor TCR beta sequences that were also found in the peripheral blood of the same patient. TCRdb mirrors the immuneACCESS table, restricted to in-frame sequences. Some clones are absent from its copies; in checked studies, under half trace to an unresolved V gene, and the reason for the others is unknown. That table gives V, J and clone size, and the DNA gave D and trimming. This sample holds approximately 82,000 clones; around 90% were observed only once. The ten largest clonotypes hold under 4% of the sample.

The data originate from a study of glioma-infiltrating T cells after dendritic cell vaccination (dated by TCRdb to 2016 to 2017). Regarding the study in general: A cohort of approximately 15 glioblastoma patients from Phase I and II dendritic cell vaccination trials was included, of whom 9 were newly diagnosed and 6 had recurrent disease. Between about 2002 and 2012, patients were given autologous tumor lysate-pulsed dendritic cell vaccination. The vaccine consisted of monocyte-derived dendritic cells cultured less than eight days with IL-4 and GM-CSF, then pulsed overnight with autologous tumor lysate. Three intradermal dendritic cell vaccine injections were administered to patients at biweekly intervals in the arm below the axilla. In glioblastoma patients vaccinated with dendritic cells, deep sequencing of TCR beta CDR3 regions served to measure the amount of tumor-infiltrating lymphocytes and to compare repertoires between tumor and blood. TCR sequencing metrics, including TIL content and tumor-blood repertoire overlap, were correlated with survival after dendritic cell vaccination.

From its cysteine to its phenylalanine, the CDR3 spans 14 amino acids. Here the CDR3 DNA is all that survives: 42 bases in frame from base 1. The germline V gene (reference sequence) provides CDR1 LNHDA and CDR2 SQIVND. Clipping removes 5 bases from V and 4 bases from J, with 7 as the unmatched junction base count. On the study overall, not on this receptor specifically: The cohort was small and heterogeneous, and full blood and tumor sets were available for few patients, with initial-recurrent tumor pairs available for even fewer patients. No direct relationship between TCR clonality and survival was found, suggesting a diverse polyclonal response may matter. The three-group TCR overlap response model was described as speculative and requiring prospective validation. Longer time to progression and overall survival after dendritic cell vaccination were predicted by higher estimated pretreatment TIL content.

The sequence is built from TRBV19 and TRBJ1-2; 7 bases in the junction line up with TRBD1. This clonotype was sampled from a human donor with glioblastoma. Source: blood, taken before dendritic cell vaccination. CDR3 sequence: CASSVTGDVYGYTF. Here is the DNA: TGTGCCAGTAGTGTTACAGGGGACGTCTATGGCTACACCTTC.